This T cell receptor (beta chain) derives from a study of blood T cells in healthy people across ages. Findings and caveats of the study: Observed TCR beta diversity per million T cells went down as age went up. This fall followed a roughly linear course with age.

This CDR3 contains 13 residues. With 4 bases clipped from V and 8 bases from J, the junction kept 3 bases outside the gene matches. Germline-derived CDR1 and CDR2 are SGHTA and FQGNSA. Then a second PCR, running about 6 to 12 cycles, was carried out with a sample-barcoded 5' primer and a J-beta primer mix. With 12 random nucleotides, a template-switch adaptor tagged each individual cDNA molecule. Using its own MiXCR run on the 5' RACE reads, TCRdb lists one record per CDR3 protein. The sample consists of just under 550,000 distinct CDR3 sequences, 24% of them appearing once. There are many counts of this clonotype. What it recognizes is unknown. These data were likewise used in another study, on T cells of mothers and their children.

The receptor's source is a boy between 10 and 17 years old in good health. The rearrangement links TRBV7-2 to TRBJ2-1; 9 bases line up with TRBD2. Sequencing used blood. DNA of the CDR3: TGTGCCAGCAGCTACCTAGCGGGGTATGAGCAGTTCTTC. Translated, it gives CASSYLAGYEQFF.